This T cell receptor beta chain was identified during a study of blood T cell repertoires in COVID-19 (dated by TCRdb to the early 2020s). In the study overall: Samples from collaborators originated in the United States, Italy and Spain and spanned both the acute and convalescent phases of COVID-19. The prospective study material was composed of cDNA or gDNA derived from T cells, B-cell-depleted T cells, or PBMCs. The dataset comprised deeply sampled blood TCRbeta repertoires from subjects exposed to, actively infected with, or recovered from COVID-19. The repertoires were released in a freely available public database meant as a resource for research on the immune response to SARS-CoV-2. The samples were drawn from two sources: the first 160 participants of the ongoing ImmuneRACE study, and 950 to 1,500 subjects contributed by 6 global collaborators. Sample metadata almost always included a de-identified subject ID, COVID-19 status, age in years and sex. Where available, HLA class I and class II types were obtained from metadata supplied by the sample provider rather than from assay-based typing. Overall results and qualifications from the work: Clinical and demographic metadata were provided uncurated, with the amount varying by source and participant.

Based on the germline V gene (reference sequence), the CDR1 and CDR2 sequences are GTSNPN and SVGIG. Counted from cysteine to phenylalanine, this CDR3 has 14 amino acids. Only the CDR3 DNA is retained, 42 bases long and in frame from the first base. At the junction V is shortened by 0 bases and J by 7 bases; bases outside the gene matches: 7. This clone was counted a single time. No antigen is known for it. There are no base qualities to consult, and no much larger clone falls within one base. Collaborating institutions collected whole blood in K2EDTA tubes following their own protocols. For TCRbeta analysis, collaborator samples were shipped as frozen whole blood, as isolated PBMCs, or as DNA extracted from either sample type. TCRbeta CDR3 regions were amplified from genomic DNA by means of the immunoSEQ Assay, a bias-controlled multiplex PCR. From the authors' description of their analysis: The number of nucleated cells in each sample was estimated from the amplification of reference gene primers within the assay. To quantify the absolute abundance of each unique TCRbeta CDR3 rearrangement, sequence reads were collapsed and filtered. For each sample, productive Simpson clonality was calculated as the square root of Simpson's diversity index over productive rearrangements. Entries here come from immuneACCESS through TCRdb and include only in-frame sequences with V and J called. Some clones fail to appear in such tables; in the studies checked, an unresolved V gene covers under half of the shortfall, and the cause of the remainder is unknown. V and J calls and clone size follow that table, whereas D and trimming were derived from the DNA. The sample table shows some 220,000 clones, and roughly four fifths are seen once. Of the sample, 4% to 4.5% is held by the ten largest clones.

The material sequenced was peripheral blood. The receptor comes from a man in his fifties with acute or convalescent COVID-19. The chain is encoded by TRBV30 joined to TRBJ1-2; TRBD1 fits 8 bases in the junction. This receptor carries the CDR3 CAWSVPGQAVGYTF. The nucleotide sequence reads as follows: TGTGCCTGGAGTGTTCCGGGACAGGCGGTTGGCTACACCTTC.